In its sample, the clone carrying this T cell receptor (beta chain) was seen a few times. The target antigen is unknown. Unique molecular identifiers were carried by the TCR beta cDNA libraries. Each CDR3 protein is one row after TCRdb ran MiXCR on the PCR reads. The data show hundreds of thousands of distinct CDR3 sequences, roughly 27% seen once. Losses at the gene ends were 4 bases for V and 6 bases for J; bases not matched to a gene: 13. The CDR3 length is 15 residues. Germline V CDR1 and CDR2: SGHRS, YFSETQ. The data were obtained in a study of post-analysis software for immune sequencing data. Across the study: In terms of disease course, relapsing-remitting, secondary progressive and progressive-relapsing multiple sclerosis were included.

Study-level results: TRBV5-6, TRBV5-1 and TRBV20-1 were among roughly 5 TRBV segments more frequent in patients than controls. When compared against controls, multiple sclerosis patients showed significantly lower normalized Chao1 diversity.

The sample comprised blood. The rearrangement links TRBV5-1 to TRBJ2-7; 7 bases line up with TRBD1. The clonotype comes from a girl between 5 and 17 years old with multiple sclerosis. CDR3 nucleotides: TGCGCCAGCAGCCCCGGCCACAGGGGATTCTCCGAGCAGTACTTC. It encodes CASSPGHRGFSEQYF.